The 18 T cell receptor beta chains presented below share a single source sample, sequenced in a study of T cell responses to AZD1222 COVID-19 vaccine. TCRdb's copy holds only in-frame clones and misses some; the assay was immunoSEQ multiplex PCR. The sample contains about 160,000 clones, around 91% of which appear only once. The input for sequencing was peripheral blood, taken on day 0 of AZD1222 vaccination. These TCRs come from an adult in good health.

The chain links TRBV5-1 to TRBJ1-1; D is uncertain. Between the trimmed V and J ends, which lost 0 bases and 4 bases, there was a span of 7 bases. The CDR3 has 13 residues. CDR1 is SGHRS and CDR2 is YFSETQ in the germline V gene. In DNA, the CDR3 is TGCGCCAGCAGCTTGGGGGAGAGCACTGAAGCTTTCTTT. Amino acids: CASSLGESTEAFF.

The gene calls are TRBV2 and TRBJ1-1, with TRBD1 as a possible D gene (6 bases). CDR3 length: 13 amino acids. CDR1 SNHLY and CDR2 FYNNEI come from the germline V gene. Trimming pared 4 bases from V and 5 bases from J, leaving 11 bases between. This chain's CDR3 is CASSGEQGTEAFF. CDR3 bases: TGTGCCAGCAGTGGCGAGCAGGGGACTGAAGCTTTCTTT.

The chain employs TRBV7-9 and TRBJ2-7; 10 bases are a match to TRBD1. The CDR3 totals 15 residues. J gave up 3 bases and V 5 bases, and 7 bases lay outside the gene matches. Germline V CDR1 and CDR2: SEHNR, FQNEAQ (reference sequence). This chain's CDR3 is CASSPDRGLSYEQYV. The CDR3 bases are TGTGCCAGCAGCCCCGACAGGGGGCTCAGCTACGAGCAGTACGTC.

This clone came up once. The chain uses TRBV29-1 and TRBJ2-5, with TRBD2 matching over 9 bases. The V and J ends lost 0 bases and 1 base, in that order; junction bases with no gene match: 9. Germline V gene data show CDR1 as SQVTM and CDR2 as ANQGSEA. The CDR3 contains 17 residues. CDR3 bases: TGCAGCGTTGAAGAGCCGGCACTAGCGGGCTCCCAAGAGACCCAGTACTTC. It yields the protein CSVEEPALAGSQETQYF.

This rearrangement joins TRBV6-5 to TRBJ1-5; 10 positions match TRBD1. This CDR3 region has 15 residues. The trim removed 9 bases at V and 6 bases at J, leaving 11 bases unmatched. Germline loops: CDR1 MNHEY, CDR2 SVGAGI. CDR3 DNA sequence: TGTGCCAGTAATAAACCGGGACAGGGGCCTCAGCCCCAGCATTTT. The encoded protein is CASNKPGQGPQPQHF.

The chain links TRBV7-2 to TRBJ1-2, with D possibly TRBD1 on 6 matching bases. The germline gives CDR1 SGHTA, CDR2 FQGNSA. The CDR3 consists of 15 residues. Trimming removed 5 bases at V and 4 bases at J, with 17 bases between. The CDR3 region has the DNA TGTGCCAGCAGCCTCCTGACAGGCGATTTCTATGGCTACACCTTC. Translation: CASSLLTGDFYGYTF.

This chain joins TRBV7-2 and TRBJ1-3, with unresolved D. CDR1 and CDR2 from the germline V gene are SGHTA and FQGNSA. Deletions cut 4 bases from V and 2 bases from J, with 12 bases between. This CDR3 is 15 amino acids long. CDR3: CASSSSKGAGNTIYF. As DNA, the CDR3 is TGTGCCAGCAGCTCAAGCAAGGGCGCTGGAAACACCATATATTTT.

The chain combines TRBV10-3 with TRBJ2-5; D gene uncertain. Trimming took 6 bases from V and 4 from J, leaving 9 bases between them. CDR1 ENHRY and CDR2 SYGVKD come from the germline V gene. The CDR3 length is 12 residues. DNA for the CDR3: TGTGCCATCAGGGATCTAGGAGAGACCCAGTACTTC. Translation: CAIRDLGETQYF.

This clone has just a few counts. V and J are TRBV2 and TRBJ1-3; 9 nucleotides align to TRBD1. CDR3 length equals 16 residues. CDR1 and CDR2 (germline): SNHLY, FYNNEI. The V and J ends lost 6 bases and 0 bases, in that order; junction bases with no gene match: 6. DNA of the CDR3: TGTGCCAGCAGCGACGGACAGGGGAACTCTGGAAACACCATATATTTT. The encoded protein is CASSDGQGNSGNTIYF.

In its sample, this clone was seen once. J is TRBJ1-2 and V is TRBV6-2 or TRBV6-3, with D hard to call. Germline lookup yields CDR1 MNHEY and CDR2 SVGEGT. The V and J ends lost 2 bases and 7 bases respectively, with 11 bases between them. The CDR3 is made up of 13 amino acids. CDR3 loop: CASSYPSGVGYTF. In nucleotides, the CDR3 is TGTGCCAGCAGTTACCCAAGTGGCGTTGGCTACACCTTC.

The chain is built from TRBV5-1 and TRBJ2-3, with D uncertain. V was clipped by 8 bases and J by 5 bases, with 9 bases between them. CDR3 size: 11 residues. From germline, CDR1 is SGHRS and CDR2 YFSETQ. CDR3 amino acids: CASFAEDTQYF. In nucleotides, the CDR3 is TGCGCCAGTTTCGCGGAAGATACGCAGTATTTT. The whole variable domain, filled in from reference TRBV5-1 and TRBJ2-3, reads KAGVTQTPRYLIKTRGQQVTLSCSPISGHRSVSWYQQTPGQGLQFLFEYFSETQRNKGNFPGRFSGRQFSNSRSEMNVSTLELGDSALYLCASFAEDTQYFGPGTRLTVL.

V gene TRBV24-1 combines with J gene TRBJ2-1; possibly TRBD1 for D (5 bases). Looked up from germline, CDR1 is KGHDR and CDR2 is SFDVKD. V was cut by 8 bases and J by 9 bases, with 16 bases left in between. CDR3 size: 13 residues. The CDR3 DNA follows: TGTGCCACCATCACGGGCCAGGGAAGTGAGCAGTTCTTC. Residues: CATITGQGSEQFF.

The chain has TRBV5-1 and TRBJ2-7; D is undetermined. The germline V gene encodes CDR1 SGHRS and CDR2 YFSETQ. The CDR3 contains 16 residues. Trimming took 0 bases from V and 1 from J, leaving 14 bases between them. The CDR3 loop is CASSLAALNLSYEQYF. The CDR3 nucleotides are TGCGCCAGCAGCTTGGCCGCCTTAAATTTGTCCTACGAGCAGTACTTC.

The rearrangement uses TRBV28 and TRBJ2-1; either TRBD1 or TRBD2 may supply D (5 bases each). This CDR3 spans 12 amino acids. The germline gives CDR1 MDHEN, CDR2 SYDVKM. Trimming left V 7 bases short and J 6 bases short, with 10 bases between. The CDR3 DNA sequence: TGTGCCAGCAAAGCCGGGGCCAATGAGCAGTTCTTC. It encodes CASKAGANEQFF.

This clone was counted only a few times. The V and J genes are TRBV5-8 and TRBJ2-3; D is perhaps TRBD1 (7 bases). Trimming removed 7 bases at V and 4 bases at J, with 28 bases between. The germline V gene has CDR1 SGHTS and CDR2 YDEGEE. The CDR3 extends over 18 amino acids. The CDR3 region is CASQRRGDGRGRPDTQYF. The CDR3 DNA reads TGTGCCAGCCAACGGAGGGGTGATGGCAGGGGGAGACCAGATACGCAGTATTTT.

CDR3 sequence reads: CASRGRQETQYF. The CDR3 nucleotides read TGTGCCAGCAGGGGCAGACAAGAGACCCAGTACTTC. V usage is TRBV9 and J usage is TRBJ2-5; D ambiguous. CDR1 is SGDLS, CDR2 YYNGEE, per germline. CDR3 size: 12 residues. Trimming removed 5 bases from V and 2 bases from J, with 7 bases in between.

V is TRBV7-9 and J is TRBJ2-7; 7 bases line up with TRBD1. The CDR3 has 14 amino acids. V shed 3 bases and J 0 bases; nucleotides not matched to a gene: 2. CDR1 is SEHNR and CDR2 is FQNEAQ in the germline V gene (reference sequence). CDR3 region: CASSLGQRSYEQYV. The CDR3 nucleotides are TGTGCCAGCAGCTTGGGACAGCGCTCCTACGAGCAGTACGTC.

The V call is TRBV2, the J call TRBJ1-1, with a possible D match to TRBD1 (6 bases). V was clipped by 3 bases and J by 1 base, with 12 bases between them. This CDR3 contains 15 residues. Germline CDR1 SNHLY, CDR2 FYNNEI. CDR3 DNA sequence: TGTGCCAGCAGTGAGGACCTGACAGGGAACACTGAAGCTTTCTTT. Translated: CASSEDLTGNTEAFF. The full variable domain, rest sourced from reference TRBV2 and TRBJ1-1, is EPEVTQTPSHQVTQMGQEVILRCVPISNHLYFYWYRQILGQKVEFLVSFYNNEISEKSEIFDDQFSVERPDGSNFTLKIRSTKLEDSAMYFCASSEDLTGNTEAFFGQGTRLTVV.